Described below is a single T cell receptor beta chain sequence and its context. Authors' data handling: The assay estimated nucleated cells by amplifying reference gene primers. The table came from immunoSEQ multiplex PCR; TCRdb's copy has only in-frame clones and leaves some out. V and J calls and clone size are as listed in that table; D and trimming were resolved from the DNA. The table shows about 210,000 clones, with around 83% occurring only once. This entry belongs to a study of blood T cell repertoires in COVID-19. Turning to the study itself: T cells, B-cell-depleted T cells, or PBMCs provided the cDNA or gDNA that served as material.

Germline CDR1 is SGHRS and CDR2 is YFSETQ. CDR3 length: 14 amino acids. Trimming removed 4 bases from V and 0 bases from J, with 7 bases in between. Seattle's enrolled individuals joined amid active infection and were then monitored longitudinally. The genes are TRBV5-1 and TRBJ1-4; TRBD1 is a possible D gene (5 bases). This TCR was sampled from a woman aged 65 to 85 with COVID-19, enrolled during active disease. Sequencing used peripheral blood. CDR3 region: CASSLTATNEKLFF. CDR3 nucleotide sequence: TGCGCCAGCAGCCTGACAGCAACTAATGAAAAACTGTTTTTT.